The following is a T cell receptor beta chain sequence with its context. The antigen it binds to is not known. Qualities for individual bases were not recorded, and no much larger clone is one base off. The CDR3, from cysteine to phenylalanine, totals 16 residues. The only DNA kept is the CDR3, 48 bases in frame from the first base. Trimming removed 6 bases from V and 0 bases from J, leaving 15 bases between the germline ends. CDR1 and CDR2 are read off the germline V gene (reference sequence) as MNHEY and SMNVEV. TCRbeta CDR3 regions were amplified from genomic DNA by means of the immunoSEQ Assay, a bias-controlled multiplex PCR. The original methods were these. The number of nucleated cells in each sample was estimated by amplification of reference gene primers within the assay. To quantify the absolute abundance of each unique TCRbeta CDR3 rearrangement, sequence reads were collapsed and filtered. For each sample, productive Simpson clonality was calculated by taking the square root of Simpson's diversity index across productive rearrangements. Held by TCRdb, this immuneACCESS table contains in-frame sequences only and omits some clones. Under half of the omission traces to an unresolved V gene where checked; the cause of the rest is unknown. The D gene and trimming were derived from the DNA, and the V and J assignments and clone size from that table. The sample table lists over 60,000 clones, 75% to 90% of them with a count of one. In total, the top ten clones hold 35% of the sample.

The source of the sample is a study of blood T cell repertoires in COVID-19 (dated by TCRdb to the early 2020s). At the level of the whole study: Samples from collaborators originated in the United States, Italy and Spain and spanned both the acute and convalescent phases of COVID-19. The prospective study material was composed of cDNA or gDNA derived from T cells, B-cell-depleted T cells, or PBMCs. Subjects who had been exposed to COVID-19, were actively infected with it, or had recovered from it provided the deeply sampled blood TCRbeta repertoires that made up the dataset. The repertoires were released in a freely available public database meant as a resource for research on the immune response to SARS-CoV-2. Samples were obtained from the ongoing ImmuneRACE study (first 160 participants) and from approximately 1,200 subjects provided by 6 global collaborators. Nearly every sample came with metadata listing a de-identified subject ID, COVID-19 status, age in years and sex. Where available, HLA class I and class II types were obtained from metadata supplied by the sample provider rather than from assay-based typing.

Study-level results and caveats: The amount of clinical and demographic metadata varied by source and participant and was provided uncurated.

The collaborating institutions used their own protocols to collect whole blood in K2EDTA tubes. Collaborator samples were shipped for TCRbeta analysis as frozen whole blood, isolated PBMCs, or DNA extracted from either sample type. This receptor was taken from an elderly woman with active or convalescent COVID-19. Source material: peripheral blood. In this chain, TRBV27 is recombined with TRBJ1-5, with no confidently assigned D gene. The nucleotides read TGTGCCAGCAGGAATAAGGCGGGTTATAGCAATCAGCCCCAGCATTTT. It is translated as CASRNKAGYSNQPQHF.